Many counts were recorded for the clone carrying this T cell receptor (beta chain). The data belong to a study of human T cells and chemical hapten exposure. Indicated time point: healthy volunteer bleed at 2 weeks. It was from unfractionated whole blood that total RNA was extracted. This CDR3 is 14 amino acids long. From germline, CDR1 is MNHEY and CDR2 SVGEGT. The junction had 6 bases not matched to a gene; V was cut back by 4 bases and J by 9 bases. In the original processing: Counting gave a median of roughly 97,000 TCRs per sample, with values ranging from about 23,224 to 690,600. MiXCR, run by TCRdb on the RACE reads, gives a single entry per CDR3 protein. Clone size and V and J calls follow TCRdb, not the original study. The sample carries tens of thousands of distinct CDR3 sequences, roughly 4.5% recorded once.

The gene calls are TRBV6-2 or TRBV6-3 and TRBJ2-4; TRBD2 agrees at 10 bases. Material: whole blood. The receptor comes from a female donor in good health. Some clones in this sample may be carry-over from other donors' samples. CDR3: CASSSQRGGVIQYF. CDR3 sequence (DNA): TGTGCCAGCAGTTCTCAGCGGGGGGGCGTCATTCAGTACTTC.